Each of the 25 T cell receptor beta chains below was sequenced from the same sample in a study of human T cells and chemical hapten exposure (dated by TCRdb to about 2021). To prepare the library, RACE was applied. Reads for this sample came from a NextSeq 500. Clones were called with MiXCR by TCRdb after fastp trimmed the public reads at Q25, and only in-frame beta chains were retained. Every CDR3 protein is listed once, alongside the most common genes and DNA of its rows. In this sample the table shows 65,000 to 95,000 distinct CDR3 sequences, about 10% of which occur a single time. The ten largest make up 3.5% of the sample. Taken with the paper, the label for time point translates to: patch test 1, 2 weeks after DPC sensitization. The treatment or condition label on this specimen signifies: therapeutic diphenylcyclopropenone sensitization with weekly scalp DPC. Sample: whole blood, taken in connection with sensitization to the hapten diphenylcyclopropenone (DPC). These receptors were taken from an older woman with alopecia areata. Some clones in this sample may be carry-over from other donors' samples.

This clonotype has a count of ten or more. The chain is built from TRBV27 and TRBJ2-5; TRBD1 might be the D (6 bases). Germline V gives CDR1 MNHEY, CDR2 SMNVEV (reference sequence). Trimming took off 5 bases at V and 1 base at J, with 11 bases between the two ends. The CDR3 sequence is 14 residues long. The CDR3 DNA is TGTGCCAGCAGTCCTCGGACAGCCCAAGAGACCCAGTACTTC. It encodes CASSPRTAQETQYF.

This clonotype was counted many times. V and J are TRBV20-1 and TRBJ2-5; 15 bases agree with TRBD2. Losses at the gene ends were 5 bases for V and 2 bases for J; bases not matched to a gene: 3. Germline assignment: CDR1 DFQATT and CDR2 SNEGSKA (reference sequence). This CDR3 spans 15 amino acids. CDR3 coding DNA: TGCAGTGCTGACGGACTAGCGGGGGGGCAAGAGACCCAGTACTTC. It translates to CSADGLAGGQETQYF.

In its sample, this clonotype was seen many times. This chain links TRBV19 with TRBJ1-2; D possibly corresponds to TRBD1 (6 bases). The germline V gene has CDR1 LNHDA and CDR2 SQIVND (reference sequence). The CDR3 is 14 amino acids. V lost 2 bases and J 3 bases, leaving 10 bases between the germline ends. The CDR3, as DNA: TGTGCCAGTAGTATACTGGGACATGACTATGGCTACACCTTC. It yields the protein CASSILGHDYGYTF.

This clonotype was detected only a few times. The chain combines TRBV2 with TRBJ2-7; possible D gene TRBD1, 5 bases. The CDR3 length is 12 residues. The germline gives CDR1 SNHLY, CDR2 FYNNEI. Trimming took 9 bases from V and 0 from J, leaving 9 bases between them. CDR3 DNA sequence: TGTGCCAGTCAGACAGCCTCCTACGAGCAGTACTTC. Translating gives CASQTASYEQYF.

This clonotype has a count of ten or more. The J gene is TRBJ1-1, the V gene TRBV11-2, with no clear D. The CDR3 contains 15 residues. The V and J ends lost 5 bases and 1 base respectively, with 14 bases between them. Germline V CDR1 and CDR2: SGHAT, FQNNGV. The CDR3 loop reads CASSPRTHPNTEAFF. CDR3 nucleotide sequence: TGTGCCAGCAGCCCTCGGACCCACCCGAACACTGAAGCTTTCTTT. The variable domain in full, with the rest retrieved from reference TRBV11-2 and TRBJ1-1, is EAGVAQSPRYKIIEKRQSVAFWCNPISGHATLYWYQQILGQGPKLLIQFQNNGVVDDSQLPKDRFSAERLKGVDSTLKIQPAKLEDSAVYLCASSPRTHPNTEAFFGQGTRLTVV.

This chain joins TRBV10-3 and TRBJ1-5; tentative D call: TRBD1 (6 bases). Trimming removed 8 bases from V and 2 bases from J, with 25 bases in between. Germline V gene lookup returns CDR1 ENHRY and CDR2 SYGVKD. The CDR3 loop spans 18 amino acids. CDR3 sequence reads: CAIGRGAGESVGNQPQHF. In nucleotides, the CDR3 is TGTGCCATCGGTCGGGGCGCAGGGGAAAGTGTAGGCAATCAGCCCCAGCATTTT.

The table lists this clonotype with a count of one. The gene calls are TRBV28 and TRBJ2-7, with D perhaps matching TRBD1 or TRBD2 (6 bases each). The J call is in doubt because the DNA end fits TRBJ2-1 better. From germline, CDR1 is MDHEN and CDR2 SYDVKM. The CDR3 covers 13 residues. The CDR3 region is CASGGLNDWEQFF. Written as DNA, the CDR3 is TGTGCCAGCGGGGGGCTCAACGATTGGGAGCAGTTCTTC.

This clonotype was counted between two and nine times. The V and J genes are TRBV5-1 and TRBJ2-5; unclear D gene. The V and J ends lost 6 bases and 1 base respectively, with 4 bases between them. Looked up from germline, CDR1 is SGHRS and CDR2 is YFSETQ. This CDR3 has 11 amino acids. For the CDR3, the DNA is TGCGCCAGCAAAAGCCAAGAGACCCAGTACTTC. Its protein product is CASKSQETQYF.

This clonotype was observed a handful of times. The chain recombines TRBV10-2 with TRBJ1-1, with no clear D. The CDR3 totals 14 residues. Germline values: CDR1 WSHSY, CDR2 SAAADI. Trimming removed 7 bases from V and 2 bases from J, with 14 bases in between. CDR3 DNA sequence: TGCGCCAGCACGGCCCGACGGACTAACACTGAAGCTTTCTTT. It is translated as CASTARRTNTEAFF.

A few counts support this clonotype. J is TRBJ1-5 and V is TRBV20-1; 7 bases line up with TRBD1. The CDR3 is 18 residues long. V was pared by 0 bases and J by 0 bases, with 11 bases of the junction left unmatched. Germline CDR1 and CDR2: DFQATT and SNEGSKA (reference sequence). The CDR3 region is CSARDAGPGTVSNQPQHF. The DNA for the CDR3 is TGCAGTGCTAGAGATGCTGGACCCGGGACAGTTAGCAATCAGCCCCAGCATTTT.

This clonotype was seen at least ten times. The chain couples TRBV7-9 to TRBJ2-1; unclear D gene. CDR1 is SEHNR and CDR2 is FQNEAQ in the germline V gene (reference sequence). Trimming removed 5 bases from V and 5 bases from J, with 10 bases in between. The length of the CDR3 is 13 residues. CDR3 sequence reads: CASSPNMDNEQFF. The CDR3 nucleotides are TGTGCCAGCAGCCCCAACATGGACAATGAGCAGTTCTTC.

This clonotype was seen ten or more times. V is TRBV7-6 and J is TRBJ2-7, with 14 bases identical to TRBD2. Looked up from germline, CDR1 is SGHVS and CDR2 is FNYEAQ. This CDR3 is built from 16 residues. V shed 4 bases, J shed 3 bases, and the junction held 5 bases outside the gene matches. CDR3 in amino acids: CASSSSGLAGDYEQYF. CDR3 in DNA: TGTGCCAGCAGCTCGTCGGGACTAGCGGGAGACTACGAGCAGTACTTC.

This chain links TRBV7-8 with TRBJ1-4; D remains ambiguous. V gave up 6 bases and J gave up 7 bases, with 18 bases separating them. This CDR3 has 15 residues. CDR1 is SGHVS and CDR2 is FQNEAQ in the germline V gene. CDR3 sequence (DNA): TGTGCCAGCAGGGCCTATTTAGGCCAAAGTGAAAAACTGTTTTTT. Protein sequence: CASRAYLGQSEKLFF. Complete variable domain (other parts from reference TRBV7-8 and TRBJ1-4): GAGVSQSPRYKVAKRGQDVALRCDPISGHVSLFWYQQALGQGPEFLTYFQNEAQLDKSGLPSDRFFAERPEGSVSTLKIQRTQQEDSAVYLCASRAYLGQSEKLFFGSGTQLSVL.

This clonotype was detected many times. The rearrangement uses TRBV5-1 and TRBJ2-7, with TRBD1 matching over 9 bases. CDR3 size: 14 residues. CDR1 SGHRS and CDR2 YFSETQ come from the germline V gene. V dropped 3 bases and J dropped 3; count of bases not matched to a gene: 4. CDR3 DNA sequence: TGCGCCAGCAGCTCCGGACAGGGGATCTACGAGCAGTACTTC. It is translated as CASSSGQGIYEQYF.

This clonotype was picked up many times. One junction end disagrees with the germline gene, perhaps due to a read error. The CDR3 is CASRLDASSSYNSPLHF. Written as DNA, the CDR3 is TGCGCCAGCAGGTTGGATGCATCGAGCTCCTATAATTCACCCCTCCACTTT. The rearrangement links TRBV5-1 to TRBJ1-6; D gene ambiguous. The CDR3 is made up of 17 amino acids. Germline assignment: CDR1 SGHRS and CDR2 YFSETQ.

This clonotype was recorded once. This sequence joins TRBV5-6 and TRBJ2-5; D perhaps matches TRBD2 (5 bases). The V end lost 2 bases, the J end lost 5 bases, and 13 bases lay between the germline ends. The CDR3 is 14 residues long. Germline V CDR1 and CDR2: SGHDT, YYEEEE. The CDR3 nucleotides are TGTGCCAGCAGCTTATTCGGAGGCGGCGAGACCCAGTACTTC. This codes for CASSLFGGGETQYF.

The chain has TRBV29-1 and TRBJ2-5; 8 nucleotides line up with TRBD2. CDR1 and CDR2 (germline): SQVTM, ANQGSEA. The CDR3 contains 14 residues. The V gene end was trimmed by 6 bases and the J gene end by 0 bases; junction bases not matched to a gene: 6. CDR3 in amino acids: CSVELADNQETQYF. In DNA form, the CDR3 reads TGCAGCGTCGAACTAGCGGATAACCAAGAGACCCAGTACTTC.

This clonotype appeared a few times. The V and J genes are TRBV29-1 and TRBJ1-1; D may be TRBD1 (5 bases). Germline values: CDR1 SQVTM, CDR2 ANQGSEA. Trimming took 5 bases from V and 11 from J, leaving 12 bases between them. This CDR3 region has 10 residues. The CDR3 region is CSVSGAPAFF. In DNA, the CDR3 is TGCAGCGTTTCTGGGGCGCCGGCTTTCTTT. The variable domain in full, with the rest retrieved from reference TRBV29-1 and TRBJ1-1, is SAVISQKPSRDICQRGTSLTIQCQVDSQVTMMFWYRQQPGQSLTLIATANQGSEATYESGFVIDKFPISRPNLTFSTLTVSNMSPEDSSIYLCSVSGAPAFFGQGTRLTVV.

This clonotype has more than one count but fewer than ten. The CDR3 DNA reads TGTGCCAGCAGTTTCGACATTAGCAATCAGCCCCAGCATTTT. It encodes CASSFDISNQPQHF. The chain employs TRBV12-3 or TRBV12-4 and TRBJ1-5; D is unclear. CDR3 length: 14 residues. The ends were cut back, 3 bases at V and 0 bases at J, with 6 bases in the middle.

This clonotype occurred a few times. The chain joins TRBV7-2 to TRBJ1-5, with 7 bases aligning to TRBD1. From germline, CDR1 is SGHTA and CDR2 FQGNSA. The length of the CDR3 is 13 residues. J gave up 5 bases and V 5 bases, and 3 bases lay outside the gene matches. DNA of the CDR3: TGTGCCAGCAGCAGCCAGGGGGATCAGCCCCAGCATTTT. Translated, it gives CASSSQGDQPQHF.

In its sample, this clonotype was seen a few times. The chain recombines TRBV4-1 with TRBJ2-1, with 7 bases identical to TRBD1. The V segment lost 1 base and the J segment 4 bases; nucleotides outside the gene matches: 13. CDR1 is MGHRA, CDR2 YSYEKL, per germline. The CDR3 loop spans 18 amino acids. The CDR3 sequence: CASSQGRHRGMGYNEQFF. The CDR3, as DNA: TGCGCCAGCAGCCAAGGGCGACACAGGGGCATGGGTTACAATGAGCAGTTCTTC.

J is TRBJ1-4 and V is TRBV21-1. TRBV21-1 is flagged as a pseudogene. This CDR3 spans 15 amino acids. This CDR3 reads CASSKLGCSDEKLFF. In nucleotides, the CDR3 is TGTGCCAGCAGCAAATTAGGATGCAGCGATGAAAAACTGTTTTTT.

By share, this clonotype ranks as medium-sized. J is TRBJ1-5 and V is TRBV12-3 or TRBV12-4; D might be TRBD1 (6 bases). CDR3 length equals 14 residues. V was clipped by 5 bases and J by 9 bases, with 17 bases between them. CDR3 coding DNA: TGTGCCAGCAGTCTACAGGCAAAAGGGGGGCCCCAGCATTTT. Its protein product is CASSLQAKGGPQHF.

This clonotype was seen a handful of times. J is TRBJ2-3 and V is TRBV20-1; 8 bases align to TRBD2. J was trimmed by 2 bases and V by 6 bases; bases with no gene match: 10. The CDR3 length is 15 residues. Germline assignment: CDR1 DFQATT and CDR2 SNEGSKA (reference sequence). In DNA, the CDR3 is TGCAGTGCGCATAAACTAGCGGTTAACACAGATACGCAGTATTTT. This translates into CSAHKLAVNTDTQYF.

This clonotype has at least ten counts. This chain joins TRBV27 and TRBJ1-6; TRBD1 matches 9 bases. Per germline, CDR1 MNHEY and CDR2 SMNVEV (reference sequence). The length of the CDR3 is 14 residues. Trimming took 5 bases from V and 9 from J; bases not matched to a gene: 5. CDR3 DNA: TGTGCCAGCAGTGTCGGACAGGGGAGTTCACCCCTCCACTTT. Residues: CASSVGQGSSPLHF.